This entry concerns a single T cell receptor (beta chain). Its antigen is not identified. The data originate from a study of T cells after yellow fever vaccination. Turning to the study itself: With SMART-Seq v4 Ultra Low Input, the fractions containing low cell numbers were prepared. Findings and caveats of the study: Abundant contaminating clonotypes from the bulk population could appear in FACS-sorted repertoires. Primary-vaccination clones mostly resurfaced post-booster (96% CD4, around 88% CD8).

The CDR3 is 15 residues long. Germline V gives CDR1 LGHDT, CDR2 YNNKEL (reference sequence). Deletions cut 3 bases from V and 8 bases from J, with 16 bases between. TCR cDNA, made by 5'RACE template switching, carried an added universal primer site and UMIs. TCRdb analysed the 5' RACE reads with MiXCR anew, one entry per CDR3 protein. The table shows around 590,000 distinct CDR3 sequences, with about 12% occurring only once. This material consisted of PBMCs, taken on the day of the yellow fever booster vaccination. The sequence derives from a man under 40 who received the YFV17D yellow fever vaccine. The V call is TRBV3-1, the J call TRBJ1-4; perhaps TRBD1 as D (5 bases). The CDR3 nucleotides read TGTGCCAGCAGCCACTCCTGGGGGTTGGGGGAAAAACTGTTTTTT. Amino acids: CASSHSWGLGEKLFF.